These T cell receptor beta chains were read from a single sample in a study of HIV-infected patients and healthy controls. TCRdb reprocessed the 5' RACE reads with MiXCR, giving one entry per CDR3 protein. The table has about 64,000 distinct CDR3 sequences, under 25% seen once; the top ten hold over 1.1%. Source material: CD4+ T cells from blood. Source of these receptors: a human donor in good health. Both conserved end residues are part of each CDR3. Each record gives: CDR3 protein, CDR3 DNA, V gene, D gene, clone size, J gene. D genes are given only for firm matches. Some rows mark clone size as missing; the rest say once, few, many or name a class of expanded clone.

CDR3: CASSFFSGTGGSATNEKLFF; DNA: TGTGCCAGCAGCTTTTTTTCCGGGACAGGGGGATCGGCAACTAATGAAAAACTGTTTTTT; V: TRBV7-9; D: TRBD1; size: many; J: TRBJ1-4
CDR3: CASSERLAGSTDTQYF; DNA: TGTGCCAGCAGTGAAAGGCTAGCGGGAAGCACAGATACGCAGTATTTT; V: TRBV6-1; D: TRBD2; size: many; J: TRBJ2-3
CDR3: CSAGGAAHTEAFF; DNA: TGCAGCGCTGGGGGCGCGGCTCACACTGAAGCTTTCTTT; V: TRBV29-1; D: NA; size: few; J: TRBJ1-1
CDR3: CASSWDRNYEQYF; DNA: TGTGCCAGCAGCTGGGACAGGAACTACGAGCAGTACTTC; V: TRBV6-6; D: TRBD1; size: few; J: TRBJ2-7
CDR3: CASSSSLNTEAFF; DNA: TGTGCCAGCAGTTCCTCCTTGAACACTGAAGCTTTCTTT; V: TRBV12-3/TRBV12-4; D: NA; size: NA; J: TRBJ1-1
CDR3: CASSQDRIDEKLFF; DNA: TGTGCCAGCAGCCAGGACAGAATAGATGAAAAACTGTTTTTT; V: TRBV4-2; D: NA; size: many; J: TRBJ1-4
CDR3: CATSRDRGTGAREKLFF; DNA: TGTGCCACCAGCAGAGATAGGGGAACAGGGGCGAGAGAAAAACTGTTTTTT; V: TRBV15; D: TRBD1; size: few; J: TRBJ1-4
CDR3: CASSQSLSGGSTEAFF; DNA: TGCGCCAGCAGCCAATCTCTTTCTGGGGGGAGCACTGAAGCTTTCTTT; V: TRBV4-1; D: NA; size: NA; J: TRBJ1-1
CDR3: CASQSGIATNEKLFF; DNA: TGTGCCAGCCAATCAGGGATTGCAACTAATGAAAAACTGTTTTTT; V: TRBV18; D: NA; size: many; J: TRBJ1-4
CDR3: CASSRVVTVVFDYTF; DNA: TGCGCCAGCAGCCGGGTAGTTACTGTAGTGTTTGACTACACCTTC; V: TRBV5-1; D: NA; size: few; J: TRBJ1-2
CDR3: CASSFGQAQETQYF; DNA: TGTGCCAGTAGTTTCGGACAGGCCCAAGAGACCCAGTACTTC; V: TRBV19; D: TRBD1; size: many; J: TRBJ2-5
CDR3: CASTTGLRGSQYF; DNA: TGTGCCAGCACTACGGGGCTCCGTGGTTCCCAGTACTTC; V: TRBV12-3/TRBV12-4; D: NA; size: few; J: TRBJ2-5
CDR3: CSAGEDSNQPQHF; DNA: TGCAGTGCTGGAGAAGATAGCAATCAGCCCCAGCATTTT; V: TRBV20-1; D: NA; size: once; J: TRBJ1-5
CDR3: CASSLGEPNTEAFF; DNA: TGTGCCAGCAGCTTGGGGGAACCGAACACTGAAGCTTTCTTT; V: TRBV5-6; D: NA; size: many; J: TRBJ1-1
CDR3: CASSAGLSGANVLTF; DNA: TGTGCCAGCAGTGCTGGGCTCTCTGGGGCCAACGTCCTGACTTTC; V: TRBV6-1; D: NA; size: many; J: TRBJ2-6
CDR3: CASSYSSTSGTLSYEQYF; DNA: TGTGCCAGCAGTTACTCGTCAACTAGCGGGACCCTCTCCTACGAGCAGTACTTC; V: TRBV6-2/TRBV6-3; D: TRBD2; size: NA; J: TRBJ2-7
CDR3: CVSEPLGAFRSYEQYF; DNA: TGTGTCAGCGAACCCCTTGGCGCGTTTCGCTCCTACGAGCAGTACTTC; V: TRBV7-8; D: NA; size: few; J: TRBJ2-7